The 17 T cell receptor beta chains below come from one sample, sequenced in a study of graft-versus-host responses after intestinal transplantation. Their antigens remain unidentified. Only in-frame clones appear in the TCRdb table, and some are missing; sequencing was by immunoSEQ multiplex PCR. The data contain 80,000 to 90,000 clones, about nine tenths of them singletons. Material: unstimulated CD4+ T cells sorted from spleen or lymph node cells, obtained before intestinal transplant. These receptors were obtained from a human donor who received an intestinal transplant.

The chain couples TRBV5-6 to TRBJ2-5, with D possibly being TRBD2 (6 bases). The germline V gene has CDR1 SGHDT and CDR2 YYEEEE. CDR3 length equals 15 residues. Trimming removed 0 bases from V and 1 base from J, with 10 bases in between. For the CDR3, the DNA is TGTGCCAGCAGCTTGGTCGGGGGACCCCAAGAGACCCAGTACTTC. Amino acid sequence: CASSLVGGPQETQYF.

This chain uses TRBV27 with TRBJ2-7; D gene unclear. Trimming removed 0 bases at V and 6 bases at J, with 9 bases between. The length of the CDR3 is 13 residues. Germline loops: CDR1 MNHEY, CDR2 SMNVEV (reference sequence). The CDR3 coding sequence is TGTGCCAGCAGTTTATCGCCTTGGGTCGAGCAGTACTTC. It encodes CASSLSPWVEQYF.

This clone has a single count. This chain connects TRBV15 to TRBJ1-4; D possibly corresponds to TRBD1 (6 bases). From germline, CDR1 is LNHNV and CDR2 YYDKDF (reference sequence). Trimming took 3 bases from V and 4 from J, leaving 18 bases between them. The CDR3 totals 17 residues. The CDR3 nucleotides read TGTGCCACCAGCAGTGGCGGGAAAGGGGGTATTAATGAAAAACTGTTTTTT. Amino acids: CATSSGGKGGINEKLFF.

The CDR3 sequence is CASRVRGTGANVLTF. The CDR3 DNA is TGTGCCAGCAGGGTCAGGGGGACGGGGGCCAACGTCCTGACTTTC. V and J are TRBV27 and TRBJ2-6; the match to TRBD1 covers 7 bases. Per the germline V gene, CDR1 is MNHEY and CDR2 is SMNVEV (reference sequence). This CDR3 has 15 residues. V trimming: 6 bases; J trimming: 4 bases; junction bases outside the gene matches: 6. Full variable domain (remainder filled in from reference TRBV27 and TRBJ2-6): EAQVTQNPRYLITVTGKKLTVTCSQNMNHEYMSWYRQDPGLGLRQIYYSMNVEVTDKGDVPEGYKVSRKEKRNFPLILESPSPNQTSLYFCASRVRGTGANVLTFGAGSRLTVL.

V and J are TRBV7-9 and TRBJ2-1; TRBD2 agrees at 12 bases. In germline, CDR1 is SEHNR, CDR2 FQNEAQ (reference sequence). The CDR3 loop spans 17 amino acids. V dropped 5 bases and J dropped 7; count of bases not matched to a gene: 12. CDR3 region: CASSPTSSGRARNEQFF. CDR3 nucleotides: TGTGCCAGCAGCCCTACCTCTAGCGGGAGGGCCCGGAATGAGCAGTTCTTC.

The genes are TRBV10-1 and TRBJ1-5; TRBD1 matches at 9 bases. The CDR3 loop spans 17 amino acids. From germline, CDR1 is WNHNN and CDR2 SYGVQD (reference sequence). The V gene end was trimmed by 0 bases and the J gene end by 6 bases; junction bases not matched to a gene: 9. CDR3 amino acids: CASSESGGDRGGQPQHF. CDR3 nucleotides: TGCGCCAGCAGTGAGTCGGGGGGAGACAGGGGGGGTCAGCCCCAGCATTTT.

CDR3 amino acids: CASRKTGYSTDTQYF. The CDR3 nucleotides are TGCGCCAGCAGAAAGACCGGATATAGCACAGATACGCAGTATTTT. The chain couples TRBV10-2 to TRBJ2-3; D gene uncertain. With 6 bases removed from V and 0 bases from J, the gap between germline ends came to 13 bases. The CDR3 length is 15 residues. CDR1 and CDR2 from the germline V gene are WSHSY and SAAADI.

This chain connects TRBV25-1 to TRBJ1-1; tentative D call: TRBD1 (5 bases). The germline V gene has CDR1 MGHDK and CDR2 SYGVNS. The CDR3 totals 13 residues. Trimming pared 7 bases from V and 8 bases from J, leaving 17 bases between. The CDR3 sequence is CASTTGPPGEAFF. The CDR3 DNA sequence: TGTGCCAGCACCACGGGGCCCCCAGGAGAAGCTTTCTTT.

The chain links TRBV27 to TRBJ2-7; 8 nucleotides agree with TRBD2. The CDR3 runs 15 residues. Germline CDR1 is MNHEY and CDR2 is SMNVEV (reference sequence). The trim removed 10 bases at V and 5 bases at J, leaving 16 bases unmatched. The CDR3 region is CATRRGGGRPDEQYF. The CDR3 nucleotides are TGTGCCACCAGACGGGGGGGCGGGAGGCCCGACGAGCAGTACTTC.

The V gene is TRBV7-8, the J gene TRBJ2-1; 10 positions match TRBD2. Trimming cost V 2 bases and J 5 bases; bases outside gene matches: 9. CDR1 and CDR2 (germline): SGHVS, FQNEAQ. CDR3 size: 17 residues. CDR3 residues: CASSLTKSGRANNEQFF. CDR3 DNA sequence: TGTGCCAGCAGCTTAACCAAAAGCGGGAGGGCTAACAATGAGCAGTTCTTC.

V usage is TRBV6-5 and J usage is TRBJ2-5, with no clear D. CDR1 and CDR2 from the germline V gene are MNHEY and SVGAGI. Trimming took off 5 bases at V and 4 bases at J, with 14 bases between the two ends. The CDR3 is 14 amino acids. The CDR3 loop is CASSVTLGIETQYF. CDR3 nucleotide sequence: TGTGCCAGCAGTGTGACCCTGGGGATAGAGACCCAGTACTTC.

The chain links TRBV19 to TRBJ2-2; no clear D. Trimming stripped 5 bases from V and 2 bases from J, with 15 bases between. Germline CDR1 LNHDA, CDR2 SQIVND (reference sequence). The CDR3 is 16 residues long. The CDR3 is CASSDPIQRNTGELFF. CDR3 nucleotides: TGTGCCAGTAGTGATCCGATACAACGAAACACCGGGGAGCTGTTTTTT.

The V gene is TRBV27, the J gene TRBJ2-7; D is ambiguous. V was clipped by 8 bases and J by 4 bases, with 3 bases between them. CDR3 length: 9 amino acids. Per germline, CDR1 MNHEY and CDR2 SMNVEV (reference sequence). For the CDR3, the DNA is TGTGCCAGCGGGTACGAGCAGTACTTC. Translation: CASGYEQYF.

The rearrangement uses TRBV4-2 and TRBJ1-5, with 8 bases fitting TRBD1. Germline loops: CDR1 LGHNA, CDR2 YNFKEQ. The CDR3 covers 15 residues. V gave up 3 bases and J gave up 7 bases; unmatched junction bases: 8. The CDR3: CASSHGQGGIQPQHF. CDR3 sequence (DNA): TGTGCCAGCAGCCATGGACAGGGAGGGATCCAGCCCCAGCATTTT.

The chain is built from TRBV6-1 and TRBJ2-1; D possibly uses TRBD1 or TRBD2 (5 bases each). From germline, CDR1 is MNHNS and CDR2 SASEGT. Trimming shortened V by 6 bases and J by 3 bases, and 12 bases separated the two germline ends. The CDR3 is 14 amino acids. The CDR3, as DNA: TGTGCCAGCAGCAGGGACGGACGCTACAATGAGCAGTTCTTC. Translating gives CASSRDGRYNEQFF.

The rearrangement joins TRBV27 to TRBJ2-1; 9 nucleotides line up with TRBD2. Germline CDR1 reads MNHEY; CDR2 reads SMNVEV (reference sequence). Trimming took 4 bases from V and 4 from J; bases not matched to a gene: 8. The CDR3 loop spans 16 amino acids. The CDR3 region has the DNA TGTGCCAGCAGTTGGTCGAGCGGGAGGCAATACAATGAGCAGTTCTTC. Translating it yields CASSWSSGRQYNEQFF.

The V call is TRBV19, the J call TRBJ1-2, with D uncertain. CDR1 LNHDA and CDR2 SQIVND come from the germline V gene (reference sequence). V was shortened by 6 bases and J by 8 bases, with 13 bases between the two germline ends. The CDR3 totals 12 residues. The CDR3 region has the DNA TGTGCCAGTAGAGGTGCCTATGTGGGCTACACCTTC. It codes for CASRGAYVGYTF.